This record concerns one T cell receptor (beta chain) sequence. The sample belongs to a study of blood T cell repertoires in COVID-19. Study background: Both acute and convalescent COVID-19 samples were obtained from the United States, Italy and Spain. PBMCs, B-cell-depleted T cells, or T cells provided the cDNA or gDNA that made up the material.

Per the study methods: Reference gene primer amplification gave estimated nucleated cell counts. Data came from immunoSEQ multiplex PCR; TCRdb stores just in-frame clones and leaves some out. The V and J calls and clone size come from that table; D and trimming were worked out from the DNA. Here the sample spans a few hundred thousand clones, around 83% being singletons. The CDR3 consists of 13 residues. V was shortened by 5 bases and J by 2 bases, with 10 bases between the two germline ends. The receptor comes from a middle-aged man with active or convalescent COVID-19. The genes are TRBV12-3 or TRBV12-4 and TRBJ2-7; D gene uncertain. Sequences were obtained from peripheral blood. The CDR3 reads CASSGASAYEQYF. Here the CDR3 DNA reads TGTGCCAGCAGTGGAGCGTCTGCCTACGAGCAGTACTTC.